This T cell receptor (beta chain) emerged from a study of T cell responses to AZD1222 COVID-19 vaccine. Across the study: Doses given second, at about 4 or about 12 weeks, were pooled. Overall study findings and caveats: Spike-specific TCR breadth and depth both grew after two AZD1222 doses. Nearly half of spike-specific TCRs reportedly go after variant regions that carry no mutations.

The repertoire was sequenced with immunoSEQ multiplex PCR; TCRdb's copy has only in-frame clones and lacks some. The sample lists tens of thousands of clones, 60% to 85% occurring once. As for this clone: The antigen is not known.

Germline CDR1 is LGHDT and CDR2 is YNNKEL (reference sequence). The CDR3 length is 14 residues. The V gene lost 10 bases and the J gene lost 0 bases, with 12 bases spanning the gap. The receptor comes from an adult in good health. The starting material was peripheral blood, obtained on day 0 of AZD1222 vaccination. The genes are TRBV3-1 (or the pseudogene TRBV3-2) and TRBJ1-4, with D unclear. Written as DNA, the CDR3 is TGTGCCAACCCGATTAGATCAACTAATGAAAAACTGTTTTTT. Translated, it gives CANPIRSTNEKLFF.